One sample yielded the 31 T cell receptor beta chains listed below, sequenced in a study of response to subunit inactivated influenza vaccine. In TCRdb, the RT-PCR reads were re-called with MiXCR into one record per CDR3 protein. The profile shows about half a million distinct CDR3 sequences, less than 30% of them singletons. The sample consisted of CD4+ T cells sorted from PBMCs, taken approximately 5 days after vaccination. The receptors stem from a man aged 50 or older who received an inactivated influenza vaccine.

This sequence joins TRBV12-3 or TRBV12-4 and TRBJ2-1; 8 bases map to TRBD2. There are 14 residues in the CDR3. The V and J ends lost 3 bases and 7 bases, in that order; junction bases with no gene match: 5. CDR3 in amino acids: CASSLRAGANEQFF. As DNA, the CDR3 is TGTGCCAGCAGTTTGCGAGCGGGGGCTAATGAGCAGTTCTTC.

This clonotype was found a few times. The rearrangement joins TRBV30 to TRBJ1-6; D might be TRBD1 (5 bases). With 2 bases removed from V and 6 bases from J, the gap between germline ends came to 8 bases. The CDR3 covers 13 residues. Germline lookup yields CDR1 GTSNPN and CDR2 SVGIG (reference sequence). The CDR3 region has the DNA TGTGCCTGGAGTAGAGACAGTAATTCACCCCTCCACTTT. Translating it yields CAWSRDSNSPLHF.

The chain joins TRBV7-9 to TRBJ2-5; D is perhaps TRBD2 (5 bases). The CDR3 covers 14 residues. In germline, CDR1 is SEHNR, CDR2 FQNEAQ (reference sequence). With 5 bases removed from V and 4 bases from J, the gap between germline ends came to 14 bases. DNA of the CDR3: TGTGCCAGCAGCGCCCCCGGGAACCCAGAGACCCAGTACTTC. Its translation: CASSAPGNPETQYF.

The rearrangement uses TRBV6-1 and TRBJ2-5; 7 nucleotides line up with TRBD1. V was clipped by 6 bases and J by 1 base; unmatched bases: 5. The CDR3 contains 14 residues. Germline V lookup: CDR1 MNHNS, CDR2 SASEGT. CDR3 nucleotides: TGTGCCAGCAGGCCCACAGGGGTCCAAGAGACCCAGTACTTC. This gives the protein CASRPTGVQETQYF.

The chain employs TRBV2 and TRBJ1-1, with D unresolved. CDR1 and CDR2 from the germline V gene are SNHLY and FYNNEI. The CDR3 runs to 13 residues. V dropped 5 bases and J dropped 3 bases, with 10 bases sitting between them. CDR3 amino acids: CASSRDGYTEAFF. The CDR3 region has the DNA TGTGCCAGCAGTAGGGATGGTTACACTGAAGCTTTCTTT.

The chain is built from TRBV20-1 and TRBJ2-7; 14 bases are shared with TRBD2. V shed 6 bases, J shed 7 bases, and the junction held 5 bases outside the gene matches. The CDR3 totals 13 residues. CDR1 DFQATT and CDR2 SNEGSKA come from the germline V gene (reference sequence). CDR3 nucleotide sequence: TGCAGTGCACGGACTAGCGGGAGGTTAGAGCAGTACTTC. This encodes CSARTSGRLEQYF.

The chain carries TRBV4-1 and TRBJ2-4, with D uncertain. Between the trimmed V and J ends, which lost 0 bases and 6 bases, there was a span of 12 bases. Germline V gene lookup returns CDR1 MGHRA and CDR2 YSYEKL. CDR3 length: 15 amino acids. CDR3 bases: TGCGCCAGCAGCCAAGATCTCGACGACCTAAACATTCAGTACTTC. Translated: CASSQDLDDLNIQYF.

This clonotype was counted a few times. The chain combines TRBV20-1 with TRBJ1-1; 7 bases are shared with TRBD1. The CDR3 runs 15 residues. The germline V gene has CDR1 DFQATT and CDR2 SNEGSKA (reference sequence). For the CDR3, the DNA is TGCAGCGGAGCTACCGGGACGACAGGGATCCCTGAAGCTTTCTTT. Translation gives CSGATGTTGIPEAFF.

This clonotype was found many times. This chain uses TRBV12-3 or TRBV12-4 with TRBJ2-3, with 8 positions matching TRBD2. This CDR3 contains 14 residues. V lost 7 bases and J lost 3; bases outside the gene matches: 6. The CDR3 sequence: CASTRGGGTDTQYF. The CDR3 DNA reads TGTGCCAGCACCCGGGGGGGAGGGACAGATACGCAGTATTTT.

This clonotype was seen once. V gene TRBV20-1 combines with J gene TRBJ1-4, with a tentative D call TRBD1 (6 bases). Germline V gene sequence: CDR1 DFQATT, CDR2 SNEGSKA (reference sequence). V gave up 7 bases and J gave up 5 bases, with 11 bases separating them. The CDR3 has 12 amino acids. The CDR3 nucleotides read TGCAGTGGGGGGCCCCTCAATGAAAAACTGTTTTTT. It encodes CSGGPLNEKLFF.

The chain joins TRBV4-3 to TRBJ2-4, with D hard to call. Deletions cut 0 bases from V and 1 base from J, with 16 bases between. The CDR3 is 18 residues long. CDR1 and CDR2 from the germline V gene are LGHNA and YSLEER. CDR3 nucleotides: TGCGCCAGCAGCCAAGACCTTCGTTCTATTGCGGCCAAAAACATTCAGTACTTC. Protein sequence: CASSQDLRSIAAKNIQYF.

The chain joins TRBV27 to TRBJ1-2; D is undetermined. This CDR3 region has 14 residues. Trimming left V 6 bases short and J 4 bases short, with 15 bases between. In germline, CDR1 is MNHEY, CDR2 SMNVEV (reference sequence). The CDR3 DNA reads as TGTGCCAGCAGCCATTCCGGCGAACCCTATGGCTACACCTTC. It translates to CASSHSGEPYGYTF.

V is TRBV30 and J is TRBJ2-2; D remains unclear. V was cut by 5 bases and J by 1 base, with 8 bases left in between. The V gene's germline CDR1 is GTSNPN and CDR2 SVGIG (reference sequence). The CDR3 covers 13 residues. The CDR3 nucleotides are TGTGCCTGGTGGAGACAGAACACCGGGGAGCTGTTTTTT. Translated: CAWWRQNTGELFF.

The rearrangement uses TRBV7-2 and TRBJ1-4; D unresolved. The V and J ends lost 5 bases and 5 bases respectively, with 15 bases between them. This CDR3 is built from 15 residues. The germline CDR1 and CDR2 sequences are SGHTA and FQGNSA. The DNA of the CDR3 is TGTGCCAGCAGCCCCCAGGCAGGTTTGAATGAAAAACTGTTTTTT. Translated, it gives CASSPQAGLNEKLFF.

A remark on this clonotype: The DNA is left out, because the CDR3 cannot be placed on it with certainty; the CDR3 is given as TCRdb lists it. This chain joins TRBV5-6 and TRBJ2-5; TRBD2, the table's D call, was not compared with the DNA. The CDR3 has 15 amino acids, counting both end residues. Germline V gene data show CDR1 as SGHDT and CDR2 as YYEEEE. This chain's CDR3 is CASSFLWTSEETQYF.

The V gene is TRBV6-1, the J gene TRBJ2-4; 8 nucleotides align to TRBD1. V was clipped by 3 bases and J by 1 base; unmatched bases: 2. CDR3 length equals 15 residues. The germline gives CDR1 MNHNS, CDR2 SASEGT. As DNA, the CDR3 is TGTGCCAGCAGTGAGCAGGGGGCCGCCAAAAACATTCAGTACTTC. It specifies CASSEQGAAKNIQYF.

In this sample, this clonotype turned up a few times. The chain uses TRBV12-3 or TRBV12-4 and TRBJ2-5, with 11 bases identical to TRBD2. CDR3 length: 14 residues. J was trimmed by 5 bases and V by 5 bases; bases with no gene match: 4. The CDR3 sequence is CASSISGGAETQYF. CDR3 nucleotides: TGTGCCAGCAGTATTAGCGGGGGGGCGGAGACCCAGTACTTC.

This clonotype has just a few counts. V is TRBV20-1 and J is TRBJ2-1; D not resolved. With 8 bases removed from V and 9 bases from J, the gap between germline ends came to 11 bases. Germline V lookup: CDR1 DFQATT, CDR2 SNEGSKA (reference sequence). CDR3 length: 10 amino acids. CDR3 bases: TGCAGTTCGAATACGATTGAGCAGTTCTTC. Translating it yields CSSNTIEQFF.

The chain carries TRBV7-2 and TRBJ2-5; 8 nucleotides agree with TRBD2. Unmatched junction bases numbered 9, after V lost 0 bases and J lost 0 bases. The CDR3 covers 18 residues. In germline, CDR1 is SGHTA, CDR2 FQGNSA. The DNA for the CDR3 is TGTGCCAGCAGCTTAGCGCTGGCGGGGGGCCCGTACCAAGAGACCCAGTACTTC. Protein sequence: CASSLALAGGPYQETQYF.

This clonotype was seen many times. The rearrangement joins TRBV10-3 to TRBJ2-6; TRBD2 is a possible D gene (5 bases). V was pared by 5 bases and J by 9 bases, with 17 bases between. Germline V gene lookup returns CDR1 ENHRY and CDR2 SYGVKD. This CDR3 is 15 amino acids long. The CDR3 reads CAISKTPLEDNVLTF. The CDR3 DNA is TGTGCCATCAGTAAGACACCCCTGGAGGACAACGTCCTGACTTTC.

The rearrangement joins TRBV27 to TRBJ2-5; D perhaps matches TRBD1 (6 bases). This CDR3 has 14 amino acids. V was clipped by 4 bases and J by 2 bases, with 11 bases between them. The V gene's germline CDR1 is MNHEY and CDR2 SMNVEV (reference sequence). The CDR3 sequence is CASSYRGRQETQYF. The CDR3 DNA reads as TGTGCCAGCAGTTATAGGGGGAGACAAGAGACCCAGTACTTC.

The chain employs TRBV7-2 and TRBJ2-5; D assignment may be TRBD1 or TRBD2 (5 bases each). Germline V gene lookup returns CDR1 SGHTA and CDR2 FQGNSA. CDR3 size: 14 residues. V gave up 4 bases and J gave up 2 bases, with 11 bases separating them. DNA for the CDR3: TGTGCCAGCAGCTCGGGACCCTCACAAGAGACCCAGTACTTC. It is translated as CASSSGPSQETQYF.

There are a few counts of this clonotype. V and J are TRBV12-3 or TRBV12-4 and TRBJ1-2, with D possibly TRBD1 on 5 matching bases. The length of the CDR3 is 11 residues. V dropped 10 bases and J dropped 6 bases, with 12 bases sitting between them. The CDR3 protein is CANLGDHGYTF. In DNA form, the CDR3 reads TGTGCCAATCTGGGGGACCATGGCTACACCTTC.

This clonotype occurred a few times. CDR3 nucleotides: TGTGCCAGCAGTCCGGGACAGGGGACCGGTGAAAAACTGTTTTTT. Translated: CASSPGQGTGEKLFF. V gene TRBV12-3 or TRBV12-4 combines with J gene TRBJ1-4, with 10 bases lining up with TRBD1. After removal of 5 bases from V and 7 bases from J, the junction contained 7 bases not matched to a gene. This CDR3 region has 15 residues.

The chain combines TRBV7-9 with TRBJ2-6; 10 nucleotides match TRBD1. The V gene's germline CDR1 is SEHNR and CDR2 FQNEAQ (reference sequence). This CDR3 comprises 16 residues. V dropped 5 bases and J dropped 2; count of bases not matched to a gene: 3. CDR3: CASSTGQGAGANVLTF. In nucleotides, the CDR3 is TGTGCCAGCAGCACCGGACAGGGGGCTGGGGCCAACGTCCTGACTTTC.

The rearrangement links TRBV28 to TRBJ2-7, with 7 positions matching TRBD2. V trimming: 1 base; J trimming: 6 bases; junction bases outside the gene matches: 18. The CDR3 extends over 18 amino acids. Per the germline V gene, CDR1 is MDHEN and CDR2 is SYDVKM. The CDR3 DNA is TGTGCCAGCAGTTTATTGCCGCGTCGGGGGAGGGGTTTACGCGAGCAGTACTTC. This sequence encodes CASSLLPRRGRGLREQYF.

The chain couples TRBV30 to TRBJ2-5; D is perhaps TRBD1 (6 bases). The CDR3 consists of 13 residues. V was trimmed by 3 bases and J by 4 bases, leaving 12 bases between them. In germline, CDR1 is GTSNPN, CDR2 SVGIG (reference sequence). This CDR3 reads CAWRGLGAETQYF. CDR3 in DNA: TGTGCCTGGAGGGGGTTGGGGGCAGAGACCCAGTACTTC.

The chain links TRBV5-1 to TRBJ1-1; D remains unclear. The CDR3 is 14 residues long. The V gene lost 6 bases and the J gene lost 5 bases, with 17 bases spanning the gap. From germline, CDR1 is SGHRS and CDR2 YFSETQ. The CDR3 sequence is CASTSSPLETEAFF. In nucleotides, the CDR3 is TGCGCCAGCACCTCCTCCCCATTAGAGACTGAAGCTTTCTTT. Variable domain in full (rest from reference TRBV5-1 and TRBJ1-1): KAGVTQTPRYLIKTRGQQVTLSCSPISGHRSVSWYQQTPGQGLQFLFEYFSETQRNKGNFPGRFSGRQFSNSRSEMNVSTLELGDSALYLCASTSSPLETEAFFGQGTRLTVV.

This sequence joins TRBV12-3 or TRBV12-4 and TRBJ2-3; D unclear. V gave up 5 bases and J gave up 5 bases, with 17 bases separating them. There are 15 residues in the CDR3. This chain's CDR3 is CASSPRTPQGDTQYF. The CDR3 DNA reads TGTGCCAGCAGTCCACGGACCCCCCAAGGAGATACGCAGTATTTT.

This chain links TRBV28 with TRBJ2-4, with D possibly matching TRBD2 (7 bases). Trimming stripped 2 bases from V and 0 bases from J, with 11 bases between. The CDR3 is made up of 16 amino acids. CDR1 and CDR2 from the germline V gene are MDHEN and SYDVKM. Written as DNA, the CDR3 is TGTGCCAGCAGTTTAGGGGGGGCTGGAGCCAAAAACATTCAGTACTTC. Residues: CASSLGGAGAKNIQYF.

This clonotype was picked up many times. The chain uses TRBV7-2 and TRBJ2-1; the D is unclear. Germline CDR1 SGHTA, CDR2 FQGNSA. The V end was cut by 1 base, the J end by 4 bases, with 8 bases between. The CDR3 totals 14 residues. The CDR3 sequence: CASSLVASYNEQFF. CDR3 coding DNA: TGTGCCAGCAGCTTAGTTGCTAGTTACAATGAGCAGTTCTTC.